The clone carrying this T cell receptor beta chain was counted at least ten times. From the 5' RACE reads, TCRdb called clonotypes with MiXCR, one entry per CDR3 protein. The sample includes some 20,000 distinct CDR3 sequences, over 8.5% of them seen just once. This sample is drawn from a study of spatial heterogeneity in lung cancer. Documented time point: blood at routine non-recurrence follow-up after resection. This CDR3 is 14 amino acids long. Germline loops: CDR1 MNHEY, CDR2 SMNVEV (reference sequence). Trimming stripped 4 bases from V and 3 bases from J, with 13 bases between. The V and J genes are TRBV27 and TRBJ2-7; tentatively, D is TRBD1 (7 bases). This receptor was obtained from a male donor with early-stage non-small cell lung cancer. Source: PBMCs, taken at follow-up. The CDR3 loop is CASSSSGGHYEQYF. The CDR3 bases are TGTGCCAGCAGTTCTTCAGGGGGGCACTACGAGCAGTACTTC.